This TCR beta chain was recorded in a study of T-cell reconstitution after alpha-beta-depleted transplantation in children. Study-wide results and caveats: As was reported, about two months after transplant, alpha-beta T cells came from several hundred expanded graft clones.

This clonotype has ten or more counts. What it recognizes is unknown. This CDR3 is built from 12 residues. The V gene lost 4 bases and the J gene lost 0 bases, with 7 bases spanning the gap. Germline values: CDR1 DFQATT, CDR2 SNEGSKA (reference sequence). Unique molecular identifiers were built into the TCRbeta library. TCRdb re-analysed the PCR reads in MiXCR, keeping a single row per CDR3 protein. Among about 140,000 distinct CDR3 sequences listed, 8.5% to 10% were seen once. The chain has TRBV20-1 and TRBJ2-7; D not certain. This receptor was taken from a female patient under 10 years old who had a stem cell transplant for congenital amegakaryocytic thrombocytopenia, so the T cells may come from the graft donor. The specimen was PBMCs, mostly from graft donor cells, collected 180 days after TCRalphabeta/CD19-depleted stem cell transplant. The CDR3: CSANRVSYEQYF. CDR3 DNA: TGCAGTGCTAACCGGGTCTCCTACGAGCAGTACTTC.